This record looks at one TCR beta chain sequence and its context. This specimen comes from a study of blood T cell repertoires in COVID-19. Whole-study context: From T cells, B-cell-depleted T cells, or PBMCs came the material, which was cDNA or gDNA.

Everyone who took part was about 18 to 90 years old, and they came from about 25 US areas. Cohorts were determined from participant-reported clinical history. In the original processing: Reference gene primer amplification yielded estimated nucleated cell counts. Measured with immunoSEQ multiplex PCR; TCRdb has only the in-frame clones, and not every one. V and J calls plus clone size are reproduced from that table; the DNA served to infer D and trimming. The sample lists about 310,000 clones, roughly 89% seen once, with roughly 5.3% in the top ten. Germline CDR1 and CDR2: LNHDA and SQIVND (reference sequence). V was pared by 3 bases and J by 2 bases, with 17 bases between. CDR3 length equals 17 residues.

The rearrangement links TRBV19 to TRBJ2-1, with D perhaps matching TRBD2 (6 bases). This receptor was taken from a man between 60 and 75 years old who had recovered from COVID-19. The sequenced material came from PBMCs or T cells enriched from blood (not recorded which). CDR3 in DNA: TGTGCCAGTAGTATTGATTTAGGAGGGGAGGCCTACAATGAGCAGTTCTTC. This sequence encodes CASSIDLGGEAYNEQFF.